This T cell receptor (beta chain) derives from a study of TIL therapy for anti-PD-1-resistant metastatic lung cancer (dated by TCRdb to about 2021). General notes on the study: Tumors were collected before any PD-1/PD-L1 blockade, after which patients were given nivolumab, and patients who progressed were given lymphodepletion, an infusion of expanded TIL and IL-2. Enrolled patients had a median age of around 50 years (range about 38-75) and a median tumor PD-L1 proportion score of about 5.9%. The cohort was composed predominantly of lung adenocarcinoma, with a few EGFR-mutant and two ALK-rearranged tumors included, and half of patients were identified as current or former smokers. A median non-synonymous tumor mutation burden of approximately 1.4 mutations per megabase was determined across the cohort by whole-exome sequencing. Tumor and peripheral blood T cell receptor beta sequencing was used to track clonotypes across tumor, expanded TIL product and serial blood samples. The investigation overall reported the following: Generalizability was limited because the cohort was highly selected, with more treatment-naive, never-smoker and oncogene-addicted patients included than is typical. The study protocol defined all tumor marker inferences as exploratory. The baseline peripheral repertoire was partially replaced by infused TIL clonotypes, which then decayed over months, and no apparent association between persistence and response was found.

Only one count was recorded for this clone. The target of this receptor is not known. No base quality information exists; no much larger clone differs at one position. Taken with the paper, the label for time point translates to: pre-treatment sample, taken before nivolumab and TIL therapy. A phase I trial run at two centers enrolled adults with stage 4 NSCLC between 2017 and 2020. The samples were obtained from a phase I trial that was single-arm and open-label and tested tumor-infiltrating lymphocyte therapy combined with nivolumab in advanced non-small cell lung cancer. Blood mononuclear cells were isolated from EDTA tubes by Ficoll gradient and were snap-frozen as pellets, and DNA was extracted with a Qiagen mini-prep kit. CDR3 length: 17 amino acids, cysteine to phenylalanine. Only CDR3 DNA remains: 51 bases, in frame from the first base. CDR1 and CDR2 are drawn from the germline V gene: LGHNA, YNFKEQ. V lost 1 base and J lost 0 bases; the stretch between them is 13 bases long.

The immunoSEQ v3 hsTCRB kit was used to amplify TCR beta CDR3 regions from genomic DNA through bias-controlled multiplex PCR. The TCR libraries were sequenced on an Illumina NextSeq 500 to approximately 2.1 million read pairs for survey level or about 5-6 million read pairs for deep level. The original pipeline was this. V, D and J genes were assigned, non-productive sequences were removed, and clonality was reported by immunoSEQ Analyzer software. To compare repertoires between infused TIL and blood, productive Simpson clonality was used along with the Morisita overlap index of productive TRB rearrangements. For each clone in blood, the absolute clonotype count was estimated by multiplying the lymphocyte count by the CD3+ fraction and by the clone's productive frequency. TCRdb's version of the immuneACCESS table is confined to in-frame rearrangements and falls short of the full clone set. An unresolved V gene accounts for under half of the shortfall where checked; the remainder is of unknown origin. From that table come the V and J calls and clone size; the DNA was used to work out D and trimming. The sample yields roughly 60,000 clones; more than 60% were counted once. About 2% of the sample goes to the ten largest clones.

This chain is built from TRBV4-2 and TRBJ2-1; possibly the D gene is TRBD1, per 5 matching bases. This TCR was sampled from a person aged 25-79 years with non-small cell lung cancer. The specimen comprised blood, sampled at baseline. This receptor carries the CDR3 CASSQGRGPGSYNEQFF. The DNA reads as follows: TGTGCCAGCAGCCAAGGAAGGGGCCCCGGCTCCTACAATGAGCAGTTCTTC.